This T cell receptor (beta chain) is drawn from a study of identical twins. Template switching added a universal primer site, and cDNA bore unique molecular identifiers. Each CDR3 protein is one row after TCRdb ran MiXCR on the 5' RACE reads. The table includes hundreds of thousands of distinct CDR3 sequences, 15% to 20% detected once. The CDR3 runs to 16 residues. J lost 3 bases, V lost 5 bases, and 4 bases had no gene match. Germline values: CDR1 SGHDN, CDR2 FVKESK. The sample also formed part of further work on T cells expressing NK-cell markers. As that report states: Eight donors were sequenced, seven testing HCMV-seropositive and one testing seronegative. Dominant NKG2C+ clonotypes in a handful of donors made up about 1.0-7.5% of CD8+ T cells. One observes that, in several donors, these clonotypes were also the leading ones within the CD3+CD56-NKG2C+ fraction.

J is TRBJ2-3 and V is TRBV14; 14 nucleotides match TRBD2. The origin of this receptor is a woman between 18 and 29 years old in good health. Sequences were obtained from PBMCs. The CDR3: CASSGTSGRHTDTQYF. The CDR3 DNA sequence: TGTGCCAGCAGCGGGACTAGCGGGAGACATACAGATACGCAGTATTTT.